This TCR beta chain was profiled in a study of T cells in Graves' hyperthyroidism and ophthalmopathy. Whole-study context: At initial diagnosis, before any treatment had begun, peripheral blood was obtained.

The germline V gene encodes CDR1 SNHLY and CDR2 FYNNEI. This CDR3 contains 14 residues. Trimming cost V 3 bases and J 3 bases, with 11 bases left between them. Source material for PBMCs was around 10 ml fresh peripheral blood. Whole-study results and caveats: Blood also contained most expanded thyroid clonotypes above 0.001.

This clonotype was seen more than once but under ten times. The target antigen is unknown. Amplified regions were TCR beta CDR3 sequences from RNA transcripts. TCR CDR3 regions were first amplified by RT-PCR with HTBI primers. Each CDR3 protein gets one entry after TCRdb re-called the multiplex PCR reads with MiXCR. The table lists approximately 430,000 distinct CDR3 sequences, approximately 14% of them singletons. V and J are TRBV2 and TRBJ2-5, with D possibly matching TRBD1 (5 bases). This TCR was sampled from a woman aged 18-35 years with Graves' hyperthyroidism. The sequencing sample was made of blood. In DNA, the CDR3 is TGTGCCAGCAGTGATAGGGGCAGGAAAGAGACCCAGTACTTC. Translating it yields CASSDRGRKETQYF.